This T cell receptor (beta chain) was identified in a study of blood T cell repertoires in COVID-19 (dated by TCRdb to the early 2020s). Broadly, across the study: Samples from collaborators originated in the United States, Italy and Spain and spanned both the acute and convalescent phases of COVID-19. The samples were drawn from the first 160 participants of the ongoing ImmuneRACE study and from 1,254 subjects provided by 6 global collaborators. Where available, HLA class I and class II types were obtained from metadata supplied by the sample provider rather than from assay-based typing. The repertoires were released in a freely available public database meant as a resource for research on the immune response to SARS-CoV-2. The dataset comprised deeply sampled blood TCRbeta repertoires from subjects exposed to, actively infected with, or recovered from COVID-19. The prospective study material was composed of cDNA or gDNA derived from T cells, B-cell-depleted T cells, or PBMCs. A de-identified subject ID, COVID-19 status, age in years and sex were almost always included in the sample metadata. Broad study findings and their caveats: Clinical and demographic metadata were provided uncurated, with the amount varying by source and participant.

The immunoSEQ Assay, a bias-controlled multiplex PCR, was used to amplify TCRbeta CDR3 regions from genomic DNA. Per the original workflow: The number of nucleated cells in each sample was estimated from the amplification of reference gene primers within the assay. Sequence reads were collapsed and filtered to measure the absolute abundance of every unique TCRbeta CDR3 rearrangement. For each sample, productive Simpson clonality was calculated as the square root of Simpson's diversity index across productive rearrangements. The table was pulled from immuneACCESS by TCRdb, which kept in-frame rearrangements only. Such tables lose some clones; where checked, under half of the loss comes from unresolved V genes, and the rest has no known cause. The DNA gave D and trimming, while V, J and clone size come from that table. This sample holds 190,000 or so clones; 75% to 85% were observed only once. About 10% of the sample belongs to the ten largest clones.

Participants in the prospective study were aged about 18 to 89 years, lived in some 24 United States geographic areas, and enrolled through a virtual design. Cohort assignment in the prospective study relied on participant-reported clinical history from a screening survey and a study questionnaire. Recovered participants in ImmuneRACE Cohort 3 were defined as having two consecutive negative NP/OP PCR tests, clearance from a healthcare professional, or resolution of symptoms. In the prospective study, mobile phlebotomists collected whole blood, serum and a nasopharyngeal or oropharyngeal swab from each participant. Prospective study participants could optionally give additional blood draws and questionnaires over a roughly two-month period. Prospective study blood samples were shipped either frozen or at room temperature before DNA extraction. This clone turned up a few times. Its antigen is not yet known. There are no base qualities to consult, and no much larger clone falls within one base.

The CDR3 goes from the cysteine to the phenylalanine over 15 residues. The sequence is cut down to CDR3 DNA, 45 bases in frame from base 1. CDR1 and CDR2 were assigned from the germline V gene as MNHEY and SVGAGI. Deletion took 6 bases off V and 1 base off J, with a span of 13 bases between the germline ends. The rearrangement joined TRBV6-5 to TRBJ1-5; the D region possibly corresponds to TRBD1 (5 bases align). The sequencing sample was made of PBMCs or T cells enriched from blood (not recorded which). The sequence was collected from a man in his forties who had recovered from COVID-19. The bases are TGTGCCAGCAGCCGTGGACAAAAAAGCAATCAGCCCCAGCATTTT. This yields the protein CASSRGQKSNQPQHF.